The clone carrying this TCR beta chain was counted ten times or more. Its cognate antigen is unknown. TCRB transcripts that were expressed got sequenced, as all of the isolated RNA had been reverse transcribed. The table came from immunoSEQ multiplex PCR; TCRdb's copy has only in-frame clones and leaves some out. Of 100,000 to 150,000 clones listed, roughly 17% were seen once; the top ten hold 2% to 3%. Germline CDR1 and CDR2: SNHLY and FYNNEI. The CDR3 totals 13 residues. The junction had 7 bases not matched to a gene; V was cut back by 7 bases and J by 7 bases. The data originate from a study of beta chain features in type 1 diabetes. Every donor provided one heparinised blood draw, which averaged about 120 mL. Study-level results: Shorter TCRB CDR3s, moderately but significantly so, were found in Type 1 diabetes patients in all four CD4+ subsets. Whether HLA type influences TCRB rearrangement remained unresolved here. In patients and controls equally, PCR might favor templates that are shorter. A greater similarity of naive, central memory and Treg TCRB repertoires was seen among patients than among healthy donors.

This clonotype was sampled from a man younger than 30 with type 1 diabetes. The sequenced sample was central memory CD4+ T cells from blood. The chain uses TRBV2 and TRBJ2-5; 9 nucleotides align to TRBD2. CDR3 coding DNA: TGTGCCAGCATTGCTAGCGGGGCGGGGACCCAGTACTTC. It codes for CASIASGAGTQYF.